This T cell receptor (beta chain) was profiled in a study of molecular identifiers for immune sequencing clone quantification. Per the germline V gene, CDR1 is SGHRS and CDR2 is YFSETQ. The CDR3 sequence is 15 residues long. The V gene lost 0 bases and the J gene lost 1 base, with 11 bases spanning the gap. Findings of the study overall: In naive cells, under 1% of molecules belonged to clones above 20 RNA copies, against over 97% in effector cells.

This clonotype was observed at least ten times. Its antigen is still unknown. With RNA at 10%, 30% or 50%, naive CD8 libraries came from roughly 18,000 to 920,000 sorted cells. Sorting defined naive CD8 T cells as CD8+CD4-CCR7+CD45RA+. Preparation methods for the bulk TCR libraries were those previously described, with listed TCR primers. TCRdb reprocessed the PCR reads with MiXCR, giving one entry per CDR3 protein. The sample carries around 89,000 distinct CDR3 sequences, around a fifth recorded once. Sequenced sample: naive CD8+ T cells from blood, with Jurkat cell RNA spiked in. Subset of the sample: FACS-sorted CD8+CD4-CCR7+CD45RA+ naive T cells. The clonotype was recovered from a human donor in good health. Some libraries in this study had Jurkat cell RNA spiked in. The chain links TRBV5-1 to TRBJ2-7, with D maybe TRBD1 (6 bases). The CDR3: CASSLASQGSYEQYF. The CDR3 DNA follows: TGCGCCAGCAGCTTGGCCTCTCAGGGGTCCTACGAGCAGTACTTC.